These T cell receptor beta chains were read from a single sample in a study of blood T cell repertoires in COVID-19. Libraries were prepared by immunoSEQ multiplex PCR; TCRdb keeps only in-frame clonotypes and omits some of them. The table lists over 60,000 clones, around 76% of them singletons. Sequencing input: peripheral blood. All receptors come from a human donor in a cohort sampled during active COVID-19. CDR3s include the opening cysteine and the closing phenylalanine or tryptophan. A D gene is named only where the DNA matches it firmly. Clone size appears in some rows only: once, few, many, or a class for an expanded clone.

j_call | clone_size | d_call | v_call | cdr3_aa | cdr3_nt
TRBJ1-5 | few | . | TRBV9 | CASSISGNQPQHF | TGTGCCAGCAGCATTTCCGGGAATCAGCCCCAGCATTTT
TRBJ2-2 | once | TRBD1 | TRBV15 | CATGGQGDTGELFF | TGTGCCACCGGCGGACAGGGTGACACCGGGGAGCTGTTTTTT
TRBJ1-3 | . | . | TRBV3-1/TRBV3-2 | CASSQFIYEGSGNTIYF | TGTGCCAGCAGCCAGTTCATCTACGAGGGTTCCGGAAACACCATATATTTT
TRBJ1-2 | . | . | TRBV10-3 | CAISEPGTASYTF | TGTGCCATCAGTGAGCCCGGGACTGCAAGCTACACCTTC
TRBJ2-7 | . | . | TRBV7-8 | CASSFGTPAYEQYF | TGTGCCAGCAGCTTCGGGACTCCGGCCTACGAGCAGTACTTC
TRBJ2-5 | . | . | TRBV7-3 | CASSLSGGLQETQYF | TGTGCCAGCAGCTTAAGCGGGGGCCTACAAGAGACCCAGTACTTC
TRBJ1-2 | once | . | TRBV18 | CASSPGQQPTYGYTF | TGTGCCAGCTCACCTGGACAGCAACCGACCTATGGCTACACCTTC
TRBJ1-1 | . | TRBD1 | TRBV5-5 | CASSSTGMNTEAFF | TGTGCCAGCAGCTCGACAGGGATGAACACTGAAGCTTTCTTT
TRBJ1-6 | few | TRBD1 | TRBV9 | CASSVADREYSPLHF | TGTGCCAGCAGCGTAGCTGACAGGGAATATTCACCCCTCCACTTT
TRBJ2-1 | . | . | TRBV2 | CASSSQGSGNEQFF | TGTGCCAGCAGTTCCCAGGGGAGTGGCAATGAGCAGTTCTTC
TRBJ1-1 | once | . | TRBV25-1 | CASKLAGGANTEAFF | TGTGCCAGCAAGTTAGCGGGGGGGGCTAACACTGAAGCTTTCTTT
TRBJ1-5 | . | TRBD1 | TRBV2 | CASSRDRGGNQPQHF | TGTGCCAGCAGCAGGGACAGGGGAGGCAATCAGCCCCAGCATTTT
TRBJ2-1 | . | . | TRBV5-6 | CASSFPVPEGNEQFF | TGTGCCAGCAGCTTTCCGGTCCCCGAGGGCAATGAGCAGTTCTTC
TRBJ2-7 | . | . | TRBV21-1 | CASSRGQGVSYEQYF | TGTGCCAGCAGCCGGGGACAGGGAGTATCCTACGAGCAGTACTTC
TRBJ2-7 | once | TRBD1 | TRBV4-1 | CASSQDRDRASTGNEQYF | TGCGCCAGCAGCCAAGATCGGGACAGGGCCTCTACGGGGAACGAGCAGTACTTC
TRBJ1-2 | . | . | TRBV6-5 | CASIRRSLGYTF | TGTGCCAGCATTAGGAGGTCTCTTGGCTACACCTTC
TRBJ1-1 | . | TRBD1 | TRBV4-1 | CASSLGQRNTEAFF | TGCGCCAGCAGCCTGGGACAGCGGAACACTGAAGCTTTCTTT
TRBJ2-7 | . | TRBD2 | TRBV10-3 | CAISGASGGYEQYF | TGTGCCATCAGTGGGGCTAGCGGGGGGTACGAGCAGTACTTC
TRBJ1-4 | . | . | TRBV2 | CASSEREKLFF | TGTGCCAGCAGTGAGCGGGAAAAACTGTTTTTT